Listed below are T cell receptor beta chains from one sample, sequenced in a study of response to subunit inactivated influenza vaccine. TCRdb reprocessed the RT-PCR reads via MiXCR and lists one record per CDR3 protein. The repertoire holds around 530,000 distinct CDR3 sequences, with 12% as singletons. Sequencing was performed on PBMCs from blood, taken on the day of vaccination. These receptor sequences come from a man in his fifties who received an inactivated influenza vaccine. CDR3s include the opening cysteine and the closing phenylalanine or tryptophan. Each record gives: clone size, J gene, D gene, V gene, CDR3 protein, CDR3 DNA. The D gene is left open where the match is weak. Clone size, where shown, is once, few, many, or a class for clones that have expanded.

>few|TRBJ1-2|.|TRBV24-1
CATSGPAGGLDYGYTF
TGTGCCACCAGTGGACCTGCGGGGGGCTTAGACTATGGCTACACCTTC
>few|TRBJ2-1|.|TRBV5-1
CASSLARGFLNEQFF
TGCGCCAGCAGCTTGGCCCGGGGTTTTTTGAATGAGCAGTTCTTC
>many|TRBJ2-3|TRBD2|TRBV29-1
CSVSGRVTDTQYF
TGCAGCGTTAGCGGGAGGGTAACAGATACGCAGTATTTT
>few|TRBJ2-2|.|TRBV3-1
CASSQGGLFAGELFF
TGTGCCAGCAGCCAGGGGGGGCTATTCGCCGGGGAGCTGTTTTTT
>.|TRBJ2-1|TRBD2|TRBV20-1
CSARERTGGWYEQFF
TGCAGTGCTAGAGAGAGAACGGGAGGATGGTATGAGCAGTTCTTC
>few|TRBJ2-1|TRBD2|TRBV4-1
CASSLGLARSSYNEQFF
TGCGCCAGCAGCCTCGGACTAGCGCGAAGCTCCTACAATGAGCAGTTCTTC
>few|TRBJ2-3|.|TRBV4-3
CASSQFTGTGADTQYF
TGCGCCAGCAGCCAATTTACCGGGACGGGAGCCGATACGCAGTATTTT
>.|TRBJ2-1|TRBD1|TRBV4-2
CASSVSFGQQGSYNEQFF
TGTGCCAGCAGCGTGTCTTTTGGTCAACAGGGGTCCTACAATGAGCAGTTCTTC
>.|TRBJ2-3|TRBD1|TRBV6-1
CASMDRGRIDTQYF
TGTGCCAGCATGGACAGGGGGCGGATAGATACGCAGTATTTT
>.|TRBJ1-4|.|TRBV7-9
CASSLDGWADEKLFF
TGTGCCAGCAGCTTAGATGGTTGGGCGGATGAAAAACTGTTTTTT
>few|TRBJ2-1|.|TRBV6-2/TRBV6-3
CASSAQYGRYNEQFF
TGTGCCAGCAGTGCGCAGTATGGCCGATACAATGAGCAGTTCTTC
>many|TRBJ2-4|.|TRBV20-1
CSARPRQIVNIQYF
TGCAGTGCTAGACCTCGACAGATAGTGAACATTCAGTACTTC
>few|TRBJ2-7|.|TRBV5-1
CASQDTFSYEQYF
TGCGCCAGCCAAGACACCTTCTCCTACGAGCAGTACTTC
>few|TRBJ2-1|.|TRBV29-1
CSVEAHTDFNEQFF
TGCAGCGTTGAAGCCCACACAGATTTCAATGAGCAGTTCTTC
>.|TRBJ2-1|.|TRBV7-9
CAGSLGGSSYNEQFF
TGTGCCGGCAGCTTAGGGGGTAGCTCCTACAATGAGCAGTTCTTC
>many|TRBJ2-6|.|TRBV27
CASSLWAGWGTGANVLTF
TGTGCCAGCAGTTTATGGGCAGGGTGGGGGACCGGGGCCAACGTCCTGACTTTC
>.|TRBJ2-1|.|TRBV5-1
CASSSSGGGNEQFF
TGCGCCAGCAGCTCGAGTGGAGGGGGCAATGAGCAGTTCTTC
>.|TRBJ2-7|.|TRBV20-1
CSARVDRNYYEQYF
TGCAGTGCTAGAGTAGACAGGAACTACTACGAGCAGTACTTC
>many|TRBJ2-2|.|TRBV9
CASSVGGNTGELFF
TGTGCCAGCAGCGTAGGCGGGAACACCGGGGAGCTGTTTTTT
>few|TRBJ2-3|TRBD1|TRBV5-5
CASSLGQGQGTATQYF
TGTGCCAGCAGCTTAGGACAGGGCCAAGGCACAGCTACGCAGTATTTT
>once|TRBJ2-4|.|TRBV12-3/TRBV12-4
CASSLRTRGDIQYF
TGTGCCAGCAGTTTAAGGACCCGCGGGGACATTCAGTACTTC
>many|TRBJ2-2|.|TRBV12-3/TRBV12-4
CASSFPGELFF
TGTGCCAGCAGTTTCCCCGGGGAGCTGTTTTTT
>.|TRBJ2-2|.|TRBV10-2
CAMSTGTDTGELFF
TGCGCCATGTCGACAGGGACTGACACCGGGGAGCTGTTTTTT
>many|TRBJ1-1|TRBD1|TRBV24-1
CATSEGQGKDTEAFF
TGTGCCACCAGTGAGGGACAGGGAAAGGACACTGAAGCTTTCTTT
>many|TRBJ1-6|TRBD1|TRBV7-9
CASSLQTGASYNSPLHF
TGTGCCAGCAGCTTACAGACAGGGGCGTCCTATAATTCACCCCTCCACTTT
>few|TRBJ2-1|TRBD2|TRBV19
CASSISTSGSSYNEQFF
TGTGCCAGTAGTATAAGCACTAGCGGGAGCTCCTACAATGAGCAGTTCTTC
>few|TRBJ2-1|TRBD1|TRBV29-1
CSGTGRGYNEQFF
TGCAGCGGGACAGGGAGAGGCTACAATGAGCAGTTCTTC
>few|TRBJ2-1|.|TRBV12-3/TRBV12-4
CASRTVWGRWGEQFF
TGTGCCAGCAGAACGGTCTGGGGGAGGTGGGGCGAGCAGTTCTTC
>.|TRBJ2-5|TRBD1|TRBV12-3/TRBV12-4
CASSFSQGVTQDTQYF
TGTGCCAGCAGTTTCAGTCAGGGGGTAACGCAGGATACCCAGTACTTC
>.|TRBJ2-1|.|TRBV7-8
CASSLARMGYRRVNEQFF
TGTGCCAGCAGCTTAGCGAGGATGGGCTACCGACGGGTGAATGAGCAGTTCTTC
>few|TRBJ2-4|.|TRBV29-1
CSVALLAKNIQYF
TGCAGCGTTGCCTTACTAGCCAAAAACATTCAGTACTTC
>many|TRBJ2-1|TRBD1|TRBV30
CAWSNFGQGFYNEQFF
TGTGCCTGGAGTAATTTTGGACAGGGATTTTACAATGAGCAGTTCTTC
>many|TRBJ2-2|.|TRBV7-9
CASSTTKRTSMAGELFF
TGTGCCAGCAGCACTACGAAGCGGACCTCCATGGCCGGGGAGCTGTTTTTT
>.|TRBJ2-1|.|TRBV12-3/TRBV12-4
CASRGISHEQFF
TGTGCCAGCAGGGGTATTTCCCATGAGCAGTTCTTC
>many|TRBJ2-3|.|TRBV29-1
CSVGWRGTSDTQYF
TGCAGCGTTGGCTGGCGGGGCACCTCGGATACGCAGTATTTT
>.|TRBJ2-1|TRBD2|TRBV7-2
CASSLSGRVGEQFF
TGTGCCAGCAGCTTGAGCGGGAGGGTTGGTGAGCAGTTCTTC
>.|TRBJ2-3|.|TRBV10-3
CAIRLGGSTDTQYF
TGTGCCATCCGGCTTGGCGGTAGCACAGATACGCAGTATTTT
>.|TRBJ2-7|.|TRBV20-1
CSASFRLNEQYF
TGCAGTGCTAGTTTCAGGCTTAACGAGCAGTACTTC
>.|TRBJ2-2|TRBD1|TRBV7-9
CASSRQGSGELFF
TGTGCCAGCAGCAGACAGGGTAGCGGGGAGCTGTTTTTT
>few|TRBJ2-7|.|TRBV5-1
CASSKTDLFGEQYF
TGCGCCAGCAGCAAAACAGACCTCTTTGGCGAGCAGTACTTC
>.|TRBJ1-2|TRBD1|TRBV5-1
CASSYQGAEGYTF
TGCGCCAGCAGCTACCAGGGGGCGGAGGGCTACACCTTC
>few|TRBJ2-7|.|TRBV5-6
CASSLGGAHSYEQYF
TGTGCCAGCAGCTTGGGAGGGGCGCATTCCTACGAGCAGTACTTC
>few|TRBJ2-7|TRBD1|TRBV7-9
CASRSGTGGIEQYF
TGTGCCAGCAGGTCCGGGACAGGGGGCATCGAGCAGTACTTC
>few|TRBJ2-4|.|TRBV27
CASTLGPGAVWAKNIQYF
TGTGCCAGCACCCTGGGCCCGGGGGCGGTGTGGGCCAAAAACATTCAGTACTTC
>few|TRBJ2-1|.|TRBV15
CATSRRRPSYNEQFF
TGTGCCACCAGCCGTCGTCGGCCCTCCTACAATGAGCAGTTCTTC
>many|TRBJ2-3|.|TRBV6-2/TRBV6-3
CASNGGYTDTQYF
TGTGCCAGCAATGGGGGGTACACAGATACGCAGTATTTT
>few|TRBJ2-2|TRBD2|TRBV12-3/TRBV12-4
CASRQGLAGWRYSNTGELFF
TGTGCCAGCAGGCAGGGACTAGCGGGATGGCGTTATTCGAACACCGGGGAGCTGTTTTTT
>few|TRBJ2-3|.|TRBV4-1
CASSHPLRGLRTSTDTQYF
TGCGCCAGCAGCCATCCCCTGAGGGGCCTTAGGACTAGCACAGATACGCAGTATTTT
>few|TRBJ2-5|.|TRBV4-2
CASSQVGKGELETQYF
TGTGCCAGCAGCCAAGTCGGGAAAGGGGAGTTGGAGACCCAGTACTTC
>.|TRBJ1-2|.|TRBV11-2
CASSDQPGAAYGYTF
TGTGCCAGCAGCGACCAACCAGGGGCTGCCTATGGCTACACCTTC
>.|TRBJ2-7|TRBD2|TRBV6-5
CASSYLSGRSYEQYF
TGTGCCAGCAGTTATCTTAGCGGGAGGAGCTACGAGCAGTACTTC
>.|TRBJ2-2|TRBD2|TRBV6-5
CASSLLAGGPTRAAGELFF
TGTGCCAGCAGTTTACTAGCGGGAGGACCAACCCGGGCAGCCGGGGAGCTGTTTTTT
>few|TRBJ2-5|.|TRBV5-4
CASSMDNEETQYF
TGTGCCAGCAGCATGGACAATGAAGAGACCCAGTACTTC
>.|TRBJ1-2|.|TRBV6-5
CASRDSSYGYTF
TGTGCCAGCAGGGACTCCTCCTATGGCTACACCTTC
>many|TRBJ2-1|.|TRBV9
CASSPQRLLKGNEQFF
TGTGCCAGCAGCCCACAGAGACTCCTTAAGGGCAATGAGCAGTTCTTC
>.|TRBJ2-1|.|TRBV7-9
CASSPEGEAYNEQFF
TGTGCCAGCAGCCCAGAGGGAGAGGCCTACAATGAGCAGTTCTTC
>many|TRBJ2-7|.|TRBV10-3
CAIQGSYEQYF
TGTGCCATTCAGGGCTCCTACGAGCAGTACTTC